Presented here are 9 T cell receptor beta chains from one specimen sequenced in a study of T cell responses to AZD1222 COVID-19 vaccine. The protocol was immunoSEQ multiplex PCR, while the TCRdb copy is restricted to in-frame clones and leaves out a portion. The sample holds 100,000 to 120,000 clones, about 87% seen once. Material: peripheral blood, obtained 28 days after the second AZD1222 dose. The receptors shown here come from an adult who received the AZD1222 COVID-19 vaccine.

The rearrangement uses TRBV29-1 and TRBJ1-5, with 7 bases that match TRBD1. CDR1 and CDR2 from the germline V gene are SQVTM and ANQGSEA. The CDR3 length is 13 residues. Losses at the gene ends were 6 bases for V and 6 bases for J; bases not matched to a gene: 8. The CDR3 bases are TGCAGCGTGGGAGGGGGCGTGGGTCAGCCCCAGCATTTT. Its protein product is CSVGGGVGQPQHF.

The chain combines TRBV5-1 with TRBJ2-1; 10 bases fit TRBD2. The CDR3 is made up of 16 amino acids. In germline, CDR1 is SGHRS, CDR2 YFSETQ. V lost 0 bases, J lost 10 bases, and 10 bases stayed unmatched. In DNA, the CDR3 is TGCGCCAGCAGCTTGGAACCAGCGGGAGGGGTTGGGGAGCAGTTCTTC. It specifies CASSLEPAGGVGEQFF. The full variable domain, its missing parts supplied by reference TRBV5-1 and TRBJ2-1, is KAGVTQTPRYLIKTRGQQVTLSCSPISGHRSVSWYQQTPGQGLQFLFEYFSETQRNKGNFPGRFSGRQFSNSRSEMNVSTLELGDSALYLCASSLEPAGGVGEQFFGPGTRLTVL.

The chain uses TRBV3-1 (or the pseudogene TRBV3-2) and TRBJ2-7; D ambiguous. The CDR3 runs to 12 residues. V dropped 0 bases and J dropped 5 bases, with 5 bases sitting between them. Germline loops: CDR1 LGHDT, CDR2 YNNKEL (reference sequence). This CDR3 reads CASSQEGNEQYF. The CDR3 DNA reads TGTGCCAGCAGCCAAGAAGGCAACGAGCAGTACTTC.

The rearrangement links TRBV5-4 to TRBJ2-7; perhaps TRBD2 as D (6 bases). Germline V gene lookup returns CDR1 SGHNT and CDR2 YYREEE (reference sequence). V shed 0 bases and J shed 3 bases, with 13 bases lying between them. The CDR3 is 15 residues long. The CDR3 is CASSLVGTSSYEQYF. The CDR3 bases are TGTGCCAGCAGCTTGGTTGGCACTAGCAGCTACGAGCAGTACTTC.

This rearrangement joins TRBV9 to TRBJ2-3; 8 nucleotides agree with TRBD2. The CDR3 length is 15 residues. CDR1 SGDLS and CDR2 YYNGEE come from the germline V gene. Trimming at V came to 4 bases and at J to 6 bases, leaving 10 bases not matched to a gene. For the CDR3, the DNA is TGTGCCAGCAGCCTACTCGGGGGGGCAGTGGATACGCAGTATTTT. This sequence encodes CASSLLGGAVDTQYF.

The chain combines TRBV19 with TRBJ2-6; D not resolved. Between the trimmed V and J ends, which lost 6 bases and 0 bases, there was a span of 9 bases. The CDR3 is 15 residues long. CDR1 LNHDA and CDR2 SQIVND come from the germline V gene (reference sequence). The CDR3 nucleotides read TGTGCCAGTAGGACGGGCAGCTCTGGGGCCAACGTCCTGACTTTC. Its translation: CASRTGSSGANVLTF.

The CDR3 sequence is CASRLASPSGGTDSYEQYF. The CDR3 bases are TGTGCAAGTCGCTTAGCTTCTCCTTCCGGTGGGACAGACTCCTACGAGCAGTACTTC. V gene TRBV12-2 combines with J gene TRBJ2-7; TRBD1, the table's D call, lacks a check against the DNA. TRBV12-2 is labeled a pseudogene. This CDR3 spans 19 amino acids.

The V call is TRBV10-2, the J call TRBJ2-7, with 14 nucleotides matching TRBD2. CDR3 size: 17 residues. V gave up 2 bases and J gave up 4 bases; unmatched junction bases: 7. Germline V CDR1 and CDR2: WSHSY, SAAADI. The CDR3 loop reads CASSEPGTSGRSYEQYF. As DNA, the CDR3 is TGCGCCAGCAGTGAGCCAGGGACTAGCGGGAGAAGTTACGAGCAGTACTTC.

The chain employs TRBV14 and TRBJ2-7, with D hard to call. Germline V gene lookup returns CDR1 SGHDN and CDR2 FVKESK. The length of the CDR3 is 12 residues. The V gene lost 4 bases and the J gene lost 9 bases, with 13 bases spanning the gap. CDR3 sequence: CASSLQVEVQYF. The CDR3 coding sequence is TGTGCCAGCAGCCTGCAGGTTGAAGTGCAGTACTTC.